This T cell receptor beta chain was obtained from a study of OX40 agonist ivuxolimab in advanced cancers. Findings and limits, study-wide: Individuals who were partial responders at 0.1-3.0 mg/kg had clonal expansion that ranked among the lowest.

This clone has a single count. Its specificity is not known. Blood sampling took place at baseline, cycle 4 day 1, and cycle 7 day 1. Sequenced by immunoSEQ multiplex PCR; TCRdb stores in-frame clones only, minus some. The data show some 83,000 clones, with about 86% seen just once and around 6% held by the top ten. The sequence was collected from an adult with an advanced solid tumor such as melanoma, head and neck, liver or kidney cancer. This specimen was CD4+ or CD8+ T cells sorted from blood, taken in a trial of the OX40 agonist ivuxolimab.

CDR3 bases: TGTGCCAGCAGCCCGCGACTAGCGGGAGAATACGAGCAGTACTTC. Its protein is CASSPRLAGEYEQYF. This chain uses TRBV11-3 with TRBJ2-7; TRBD2 agrees at 12 bases. The CDR3 extends over 15 amino acids. Losses at the gene ends were 5 bases for V and 4 bases for J; bases not matched to a gene: 6. Germline values: CDR1 SGHNT, CDR2 YENEEA.